The following is a T cell receptor beta chain sequence with its context. The antigen is unknown. This sample is drawn from a study of cytomegalovirus exposure and HLA in healthy donors. Study in general: Unique TCR beta sequences numbering approximately 120 million came from approximately 180 million T cells in an earlier analysis.

The PCR had 60 Vbeta and 13 Jbeta primers. Measured with immunoSEQ multiplex PCR; TCRdb has only the in-frame clones, and not every one. The table lists 130,000 to 150,000 clones, around 80% of them singletons. Study findings and constraints: An analysis was carried out at a later point. It showed that HLA-associated TCR beta chains were more clonally expanded than equally common non-associated chains.

This receptor was obtained from a man aged 35 to 55 in good health and CMV-seronegative. Sample: PBMCs.

CDR3 protein: CASSSPTGAEAFF. CDR3 coding DNA: TGTGCCAGCAGTTCCCCGACAGGGGCAGAAGCTTTCTTT. The chain has TRBV27 and TRBJ1-1, with 8 bases fitting TRBD1. CDR3 size: 13 residues. V gave up 4 bases and J gave up 8 bases; unmatched junction bases: 6. CDR1 and CDR2 from the germline V gene are MNHEY and SMNVEV (reference sequence).